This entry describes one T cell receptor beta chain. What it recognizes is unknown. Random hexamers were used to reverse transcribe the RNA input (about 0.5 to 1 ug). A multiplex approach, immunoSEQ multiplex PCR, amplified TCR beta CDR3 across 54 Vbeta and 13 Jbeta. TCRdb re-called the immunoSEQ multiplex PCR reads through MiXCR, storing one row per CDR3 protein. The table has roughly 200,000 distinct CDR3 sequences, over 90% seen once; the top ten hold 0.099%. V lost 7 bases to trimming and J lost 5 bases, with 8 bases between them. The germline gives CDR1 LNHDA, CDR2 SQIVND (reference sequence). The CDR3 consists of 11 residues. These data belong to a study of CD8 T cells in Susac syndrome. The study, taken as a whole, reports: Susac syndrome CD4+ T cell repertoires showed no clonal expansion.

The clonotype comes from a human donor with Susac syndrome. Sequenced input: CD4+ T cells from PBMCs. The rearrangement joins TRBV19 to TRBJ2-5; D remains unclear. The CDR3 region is CASKNRETQYF. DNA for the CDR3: TGTGCCAGTAAGAACCGGGAGACCCAGTACTTC.